Presented here are 10 T cell receptor beta chains from one specimen sequenced in a study of CD8+CD57+ T cells in acquired aplastic anemia. Genomic DNA, the template, was used for profiling of the TCR beta VDJ and CDR3. TCRdb analysed the reads with MiXCR anew, one entry per CDR3 protein. The data contain some 170,000 distinct CDR3 sequences, 45% to 55% of them singletons. Individuals selected for sequencing had exhibited CD8+CD57+ cell expansion on flow cytometry. The sequencing input was sorted CD4+, CD8+, or CD8+CD57+ T cells (not recorded which) from PBMCs. Every receptor here comes from a human donor with aplastic anemia.

The V call is TRBV7-8, the J call TRBJ2-7; no definite D call. V lost 1 base to trimming and J lost 7 bases, with 8 bases between them. Germline values: CDR1 SGHVS, CDR2 FQNEAQ. The CDR3 is 12 amino acids. CDR3 DNA: TGTGCCAGCAGCTTAGGGATAGAGGAGCAGTACTTC. Translated, it gives CASSLGIEEQYF.

CDR3: CASSLSGLAATDTQYF. The CDR3 coding sequence is TGTGCCAGCAGCCTATCGGGACTAGCGGCCACAGATACGCAGTATTTT. J is TRBJ2-3 and V is TRBV7-3; 11 bases are a match to TRBD2. Germline CDR1 SGHTA, CDR2 FQGTGA. Trimming removed 5 bases from V and 2 bases from J; junction bases left unmatched: 6. This CDR3 has 16 amino acids.

The table lists this clonotype with a few counts. V is TRBV19 and J is TRBJ2-3; no clear D gene. Trimming took 5 bases from V and 2 from J, leaving 8 bases between them. Germline CDR1 LNHDA, CDR2 SQIVND (reference sequence). CDR3 size: 13 residues. CDR3 in amino acids: CASSSPSTDTQYF. The CDR3 DNA follows: TGTGCCAGTAGTTCCCCCTCCACAGATACGCAGTATTTT.

This CDR3 is CSVSSGTSGGPSTDTQYF. CDR3 DNA sequence: TGCAGCGTTTCCTCCGGGACTAGCGGGGGCCCCAGCACAGATACGCAGTATTTT. The chain links TRBV29-1 to TRBJ2-3; 14 positions agree with TRBD2. J was trimmed by 0 bases and V by 5 bases; bases with no gene match: 10. Germline CDR1 SQVTM, CDR2 ANQGSEA. The CDR3 loop spans 18 amino acids.

The chain carries TRBV29-1 and TRBJ2-5; a weak D match, TRBD2 (6 bases). The germline V gene has CDR1 SQVTM and CDR2 ANQGSEA. This CDR3 has 12 residues. Between the trimmed V and J ends, which lost 7 bases and 2 bases, there was a span of 11 bases. In DNA, the CDR3 is TGCAGCGGGGGACTCCAACAAGAGACCCAGTACTTC. Its translation is CSGGLQQETQYF.

V usage is TRBV7-2 and J usage is TRBJ2-3; 10 bases are shared with TRBD1. This CDR3 region has 13 residues. J was trimmed by 9 bases and V by 6 bases; bases with no gene match: 6. Germline V gene sequence: CDR1 SGHTA, CDR2 FQGNSA. The CDR3 nucleotides are TGTGCCAGCAGTACCGGGACAGGGGTAACGCAGTATTTT. Translation gives CASSTGTGVTQYF.

This clonotype showed up many times. The chain employs TRBV4-2 and TRBJ1-6; TRBD1 is a possible D gene (6 bases). This CDR3 has 18 amino acids. Trimming cost V 1 base and J 6 bases, with 19 bases left between them. Germline V gene lookup returns CDR1 LGHNA and CDR2 YNFKEQ. The CDR3 protein is CASSQATRGLTGNSPLHF. For the CDR3, the DNA is TGTGCCAGCAGCCAAGCTACCCGGGGGCTTACGGGTAATTCACCCCTCCACTTT.

The chain couples TRBV29-1 to TRBJ1-1; D ambiguous. CDR3 length: 14 residues. Germline CDR1 and CDR2: SQVTM and ANQGSEA. The ends were cut back, 3 bases at V and 4 bases at J, with 15 bases in the middle. The DNA of the CDR3 is TGCAGCGTTGACCCTAAAACAGAGGGCACTGAAGCTTTCTTT. Its translation is CSVDPKTEGTEAFF. The complete variable domain, with remaining parts taken from reference TRBV29-1 and TRBJ1-1, reads SAVISQKPSRDICQRGTSLTIQCQVDSQVTMMFWYRQQPGQSLTLIATANQGSEATYESGFVIDKFPISRPNLTFSTLTVSNMSPEDSSIYLCSVDPKTEGTEAFFGQGTRLTVV.

This clonotype was recorded at least ten times. The chain couples TRBV4-3 to TRBJ1-4; D is uncertain. The length of the CDR3 is 14 residues. Germline V gene data show CDR1 as LGHNA and CDR2 as YSLEER. V was trimmed by 0 bases and J by 3 bases, leaving 5 bases between them. The CDR3 DNA sequence: TGCGCCAGCAGCCAAGATCCCCCTAATGAAAAACTGTTTTTT. This sequence encodes CASSQDPPNEKLFF.

This clonotype occurred many times. The V call is TRBV20-1, the J call TRBJ2-3; TRBD2 is a possible D gene (7 bases). CDR1 and CDR2 (germline): DFQATT, SNEGSKA (reference sequence). This CDR3 has 16 amino acids. The CDR3 DNA sequence: TGCAGCCTATTTGCGGGGGCCTCCGATTTCACAGATACGCAGTATTTT. Encoded protein: CSLFAGASDFTDTQYF.